Sequencing of this TCR beta chain was carried out in a study of blood T cells in healthy people across ages. PCR was performed a second time for about 6 to 12 cycles using a sample-barcoded 5' primer and a J-beta primer mix. TCRdb recomputed calls from the 5' RACE reads with MiXCR, one row per CDR3 protein. The table lists 550,000 to 600,000 distinct CDR3 sequences, 25% to 30% of them singletons. From germline, CDR1 is MNHEY and CDR2 SMNVEV (reference sequence). The CDR3 runs to 15 residues. V was clipped by 5 bases and J by 7 bases; unmatched bases: 9. Sequencing was done on a sample of blood. The rearrangement joins TRBV27 to TRBJ2-1; the match to TRBD1 covers 9 bases. The TCR was taken from a woman in her 70s in good health. The CDR3 loop reads CASSDRDRAGNEQFF. CDR3 DNA: TGTGCCAGCAGTGACCGGGACAGGGCAGGTAATGAGCAGTTCTTC.